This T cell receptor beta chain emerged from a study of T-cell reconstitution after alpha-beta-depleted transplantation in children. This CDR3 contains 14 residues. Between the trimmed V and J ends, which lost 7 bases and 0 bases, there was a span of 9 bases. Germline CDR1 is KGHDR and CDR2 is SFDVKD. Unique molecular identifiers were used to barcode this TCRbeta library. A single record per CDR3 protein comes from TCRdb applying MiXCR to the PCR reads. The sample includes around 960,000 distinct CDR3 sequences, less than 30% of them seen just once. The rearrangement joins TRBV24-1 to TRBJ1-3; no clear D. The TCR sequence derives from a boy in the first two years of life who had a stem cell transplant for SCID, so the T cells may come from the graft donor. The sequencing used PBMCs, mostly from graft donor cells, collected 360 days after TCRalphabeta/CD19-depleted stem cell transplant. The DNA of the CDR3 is TGTGCCACCAGACCCCGGATCTCTGGAAACACCATATATTTT. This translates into CATRPRISGNTIYF.